The 20 T cell receptor beta chains reported below all come from one sample, sequenced in a study of T cell responses to AZD1222 COVID-19 vaccine. The table came from immunoSEQ multiplex PCR; TCRdb's copy has only in-frame clones and leaves some out. The profile shows about 110,000 clones, around 87% of them singletons. Specimen: peripheral blood, collected 28 days after the second AZD1222 dose. These receptors all come from an adult who received the AZD1222 COVID-19 vaccine.

The rearrangement links TRBV30 to TRBJ2-3; the D gene is possibly TRBD1 (5 bases). The CDR3 sequence is 14 residues long. Deletions cut 5 bases from V and 3 bases from J, with 15 bases between. Germline loops: CDR1 GTSNPN, CDR2 SVGIG (reference sequence). The CDR3 DNA follows: TGTGCCTGGGGTCCGACAGCTCGGACAGATACGCAGTATTTT. Amino acids: CAWGPTARTDTQYF.

The DNA for the CDR3 is TGTGCCAGCAGCCAAGATCCCAGCGGGAGAAACAATGAGCAGTTCTTC. Protein sequence: CASSQDPSGRNNEQFF. V usage is TRBV14 and J usage is TRBJ2-1, with 8 nucleotides matching TRBD2. This CDR3 spans 16 amino acids. Germline V gene sequence: CDR1 SGHDN, CDR2 FVKESK. The V gene end was trimmed by 0 bases and the J gene end by 5 bases; junction bases not matched to a gene: 6.

The chain employs TRBV6-5 and TRBJ2-1, with unresolved D. V was clipped by 1 base and J by 10 bases, with 8 bases between them. CDR1 MNHEY and CDR2 SVGAGI come from the germline V gene. The length of the CDR3 is 12 residues. This chain's CDR3 is CASSYYLGEQFF. Written as DNA, the CDR3 is TGTGCCAGCAGTTACTACCTGGGGGAGCAGTTCTTC.

This sequence joins TRBV7-2 and TRBJ2-2, with D unclear. This CDR3 contains 13 residues. Trimming cost V 2 bases and J 6 bases, with 7 bases left between them. Germline V lookup: CDR1 SGHTA, CDR2 FQGNSA. CDR3 bases: TGTGCCAGCAGCTTACAAAGGGCCGGGGAGCTGTTTTTT. Translating it yields CASSLQRAGELFF.

The chain is built from TRBV7-9 and TRBJ2-3; TRBD1 might be the D (6 bases). V was cut by 3 bases and J by 8 bases, with 9 bases left in between. There are 12 residues in the CDR3. From germline, CDR1 is SEHNR and CDR2 FQNEAQ (reference sequence). The CDR3 region has the DNA TGTGCCAGCAGCTTGGGGGCTGGTACGCAGTATTTT. It codes for CASSLGAGTQYF.

This clone was seen more than once but under ten times. This chain uses TRBV4-3 with TRBJ1-1; D gene ambiguous. V lost 0 bases, J lost 4 bases, and 15 bases lay in between. Germline V gene lookup returns CDR1 LGHNA and CDR2 YSLEER. The CDR3 contains 16 residues. This CDR3 reads CASSQDFSNRPTEAFF. The CDR3 DNA is TGCGCCAGCAGCCAAGATTTCTCTAACCGACCCACTGAAGCTTTCTTT.

The chain carries TRBV24-1 and TRBJ2-7; D is possibly TRBD1 (6 bases). CDR1 and CDR2 (germline): KGHDR, SFDVKD. This CDR3 is built from 14 residues. Trimming stripped 3 bases from V and 2 bases from J, with 10 bases between. CDR3 coding DNA: TGTGCCACCAGTGATACGGGACACCCCTACGAGCAGTACTTC. It is translated as CATSDTGHPYEQYF.

The CDR3 loop is CASRGQPTSEQYF. CDR3 nucleotides: TGTGCCAGCAGAGGACAGCCTACGAGTGAGCAGTACTTC. The chain combines TRBV6-5 with TRBJ2-7, with a tentative D call TRBD1 (6 bases). The CDR3 is 13 amino acids. Germline V lookup: CDR1 MNHEY, CDR2 SVGAGI. Deletions cut 6 bases from V and 7 bases from J, with 16 bases between.

This clone came up a few times. The chain employs TRBV10-3 and TRBJ1-4, with a tentative D call TRBD1 (5 bases). The CDR3 has 15 residues. The germline gives CDR1 ENHRY, CDR2 SYGVKD. The V end was cut by 4 bases, the J end by 3 bases, with 12 bases between. The CDR3 loop is CAISALGGSNEKLFF. The CDR3 coding sequence is TGTGCCATCAGTGCCCTGGGGGGTTCTAATGAAAAACTGTTTTTT.

The chain links TRBV30 to TRBJ1-1; 8 nucleotides line up with TRBD1. The germline gives CDR1 GTSNPN, CDR2 SVGIG (reference sequence). The CDR3 contains 13 residues. J gave up 4 bases and V 0 bases, and 1 base lay outside the gene matches. The CDR3 DNA reads TGTGCCTGGAGTGTCCAGGGGGCCACTGAAGCTTTCTTT. Translated, it gives CAWSVQGATEAFF.

The chain joins TRBV30 to TRBJ1-2; D is possibly TRBD1 (5 bases). The CDR3 is 13 residues long. Germline V gene sequence: CDR1 GTSNPN, CDR2 SVGIG (reference sequence). Trimming shortened V by 2 bases and J by 4 bases, and 11 bases separated the two germline ends. The CDR3 protein is CAWSTDSFYGYTF. Written as DNA, the CDR3 is TGTGCCTGGAGTACCGACAGCTTCTATGGCTACACCTTC.

The chain is built from TRBV11-2 and TRBJ2-2, with 8 bases identical to TRBD1. The CDR3 covers 15 residues. Trimming at V came to 1 base and at J to 5 bases, leaving 3 bases not matched to a gene. Looked up from germline, CDR1 is SGHAT and CDR2 is FQNNGV. This CDR3 is CASSLGQGKTGELFF. CDR3 coding DNA: TGTGCCAGCAGCTTAGGACAGGGGAAGACCGGGGAGCTGTTTTTT.

The chain is built from TRBV2 and TRBJ1-2, with D maybe TRBD1 (6 bases). Germline V gene lookup returns CDR1 SNHLY and CDR2 FYNNEI. Deletions cut 4 bases from V and 6 bases from J, with 9 bases between. The CDR3 is 12 residues long. The CDR3 sequence is CASSGQANGYTF. For the CDR3, the DNA is TGTGCCAGCAGTGGACAGGCAAATGGCTACACCTTC.

The chain recombines TRBV29-1 with TRBJ2-3; 9 bases match TRBD2. Looked up from germline, CDR1 is SQVTM and CDR2 is ANQGSEA. The CDR3 consists of 15 residues. V was pared by 5 bases and J by 2 bases, with 8 bases of the junction left unmatched. The chain's CDR3 is CSVPSGGTTTDTQYF. The DNA for the CDR3 is TGCAGCGTTCCAAGCGGGGGGACCACCACAGATACGCAGTATTTT.

This clone occurred a few times. The V gene is TRBV4-3, the J gene TRBJ2-1, with D unclear. Germline values: CDR1 LGHNA, CDR2 YSLEER. The ends were cut back, 1 base at V and 13 bases at J, with 14 bases in the middle. This CDR3 has 13 residues. CDR3 DNA sequence: TGCGCCAGCAGCCAAGGTTCCGAGACTCCTCAGTTCTTC. This translates into CASSQGSETPQFF.

The chain is built from TRBV20-1 and TRBJ2-1, with D possibly TRBD1 on 5 matching bases. This CDR3 has 15 amino acids. The V end lost 3 bases, the J end lost 8 bases, and 20 bases lay between the germline ends. CDR1 is DFQATT and CDR2 is SNEGSKA in the germline V gene (reference sequence). CDR3 in amino acids: CSASSWALTVDEQFF. The CDR3 nucleotides read TGCAGTGCTAGTAGCTGGGCCCTGACAGTGGATGAGCAGTTCTTC.

This clone has more than one count but fewer than ten. The chain carries TRBV7-8 and TRBJ1-5; no clear D. Trimming took off 6 bases at V and 1 base at J, with 13 bases between the two ends. Per the germline V gene, CDR1 is SGHVS and CDR2 is FQNEAQ. The CDR3 is 15 amino acids. CDR3 in DNA: TGTGCCAGCAGTCGAATGGCGGTAAGCAATCAGCCCCAGCATTTT. This encodes CASSRMAVSNQPQHF.

The chain employs TRBV30 and TRBJ2-1; D is possibly TRBD2 (7 bases). Trimming left V 4 bases short and J 5 bases short, with 18 bases between. Germline CDR1 GTSNPN, CDR2 SVGIG (reference sequence). The CDR3 length is 15 residues. For the CDR3, the DNA is TGTGCCTGGAACGAGGGGGGAGGGACTCACAATGAGCAGTTCTTC. This translates into CAWNEGGGTHNEQFF.

J is TRBJ2-3 and V is TRBV21-1; TRBD2, the table's D call, lacks a check against the DNA. TRBV21-1 is deemed a pseudogene. The CDR3 extends over 14 amino acids. CDR3 in amino acids: CATYEDEGTDTQYF. DNA of the CDR3: TGTGCCACCTATGAGGATGAGGGCACAGATACGCAGTATTTT.

The chain recombines TRBV5-1 with TRBJ2-5; no reliable D call. The germline CDR1 and CDR2 sequences are SGHRS and YFSETQ. The germline V and J ends were trimmed by 0 bases and 0 bases, with 6 bases remaining between them. The CDR3 extends over 14 amino acids. CDR3 nucleotides: TGCGCCAGCAGCTTGGTCCCAGACCAAGAGACCCAGTACTTC. Translated: CASSLVPDQETQYF.